This note documents a single T cell receptor beta chain sequence. The antigen is undetermined. The CDR3 has 15 residues. Trimming at V came to 4 bases and at J to 7 bases, leaving 6 bases not matched to a gene. The germline gives CDR1 MNHEY, CDR2 SVGAGI. Profiling relied on immunoSEQ multiplex PCR, and the TCRdb table lists in-frame clones only, not all of them. This sample has about 130,000 clones, with around 90% found just once. This entry comes from a study of graft-versus-host responses after intestinal transplantation. Findings and caveats of the study: Among circulating GvH clones, peak levels were associated with early post-transplant declines in HvG clones.

The sequence derives from a human donor who received an intestinal transplant. This sample comprised unstimulated CD4+ T cells sorted from spleen or lymph node cells, obtained before intestinal transplant. V gene TRBV6-5 combines with J gene TRBJ2-7; TRBD2 agrees at 14 bases. CDR3 nucleotide sequence: TGTGCCAGCAGTTCGACTAGCGGGAGGGCCCGGGAGCAGTACTTC. Protein sequence: CASSSTSGRAREQYF.